What follows are 24 T cell receptor beta chains derived from one specimen sequenced in a study of blood T cell repertoires in COVID-19. Method: immunoSEQ multiplex PCR; TCRdb's copy keeps in-frame clones and lacks some. The table lists around 250,000 clones, approximately 86% of them singletons. The sample comprised peripheral blood. Source of these receptors: a woman aged 65 to 85 with active or convalescent COVID-19.

The J gene is TRBJ1-5, the V gene TRBV7-9; the match to TRBD1 covers 7 bases. V dropped 4 bases and J dropped 1; count of bases not matched to a gene: 1. The CDR3 extends over 14 amino acids. Germline V lookup: CDR1 SEHNR, CDR2 FQNEAQ (reference sequence). In nucleotides, the CDR3 is TGTGCCAGCAGCTCGGGACAGAGCAATCAGCCCCAGCATTTT. This sequence encodes CASSSGQSNQPQHF.

This chain joins TRBV4-2 and TRBJ1-3, with TRBD1 matching 8 bases. With V trimmed by 0 bases and J by 5 bases, 6 bases remained unmatched. This CDR3 is built from 16 residues. Looked up from germline, CDR1 is LGHNA and CDR2 is YNFKEQ. CDR3 sequence: CASSQEDGDRRNTIYF. CDR3 in DNA: TGTGCCAGCAGCCAAGAAGATGGGGACAGGCGAAACACCATATATTTT.

The genes are TRBV7-8 and TRBJ2-1; D possibly corresponds to TRBD2 (7 bases). Trimming shortened V by 0 bases and J by 0 bases, and 9 bases separated the two germline ends. The CDR3 covers 16 residues. From germline, CDR1 is SGHVS and CDR2 FQNEAQ. The CDR3 bases are TGTGCCAGCAGCTTAGCGCGGGGGCTCTCCTACAATGAGCAGTTCTTC. Its translation: CASSLARGLSYNEQFF.

This chain connects TRBV29-1 to TRBJ2-6; TRBD2 is a possible D gene (6 bases). The germline gives CDR1 SQVTM, CDR2 ANQGSEA. The CDR3 extends over 20 amino acids. With 0 bases removed from V and 0 bases from J, the gap between germline ends came to 21 bases. The CDR3 protein is CSVEDNLAAGSSSGANVLTF. The CDR3 nucleotides read TGCAGCGTTGAAGATAACTTGGCAGCGGGCAGCAGCTCTGGGGCCAACGTCCTGACTTTC.

V gene TRBV27 combines with J gene TRBJ1-2; TRBD1 agrees at 7 bases. Germline V gene sequence: CDR1 MNHEY, CDR2 SMNVEV (reference sequence). This CDR3 has 14 amino acids. V was pared by 6 bases and J by 3 bases, with 7 bases of the junction left unmatched. The DNA for the CDR3 is TGTGCCAGCAGGACAGGGCTGGCCCACTATGGCTACACCTTC. Residues: CASRTGLAHYGYTF.

Concerning this clone: In the same sample, other DNA sequences code for this CDR3. This chain connects TRBV19 to TRBJ1-1; perhaps TRBD1 as D (5 bases). There are 14 residues in the CDR3. V lost 4 bases and J lost 1, with 10 bases in between. Germline V gene sequence: CDR1 LNHDA, CDR2 SQIVND (reference sequence). This CDR3 is CASSRQGKNTEAFF. CDR3 nucleotides: TGTGCCAGTAGTAGGCAGGGAAAGAACACTGAAGCTTTCTTT.

The gene calls are TRBV7-8 and TRBJ2-1; D gene uncertain. V lost 5 bases, J lost 0 bases, and 20 bases lay in between. Germline V gene lookup returns CDR1 SGHVS and CDR2 FQNEAQ. This CDR3 is 18 amino acids long. This CDR3 reads CASSHYPSRVSSYNEQFF. CDR3 sequence (DNA): TGTGCCAGCAGCCATTATCCTTCACGGGTTAGCTCCTACAATGAGCAGTTCTTC.

CDR3 DNA sequence: TGTGCCAGCAGATCAGGGACAGTGAAAGCTTTCTTT. It encodes CASRSGTVKAFF. The chain uses TRBV6-5 and TRBJ1-1; 7 bases match TRBD1. Germline-derived CDR1 and CDR2 are MNHEY and SVGAGI. The CDR3 totals 12 residues. V gave up 6 bases and J gave up 9 bases; unmatched junction bases: 7.

The V call is TRBV5-6, the J call TRBJ1-6; TRBD1 matches at 8 bases. Germline loops: CDR1 SGHDT, CDR2 YYEEEE. The CDR3 runs to 18 residues. Losses at the gene ends were 0 bases for V and 1 base for J; bases not matched to a gene: 6. CDR3 residues: CASSLVQGAGSYNSPLHF. CDR3 bases: TGTGCCAGCAGCTTGGTCCAGGGGGCGGGTTCCTATAATTCACCCCTCCACTTT. The whole variable domain, filled in from reference TRBV5-6 and TRBJ1-6, reads DAGVTQSPTHLIKTRGQQVTLRCSPKSGHDTVSWYQQALGQGPQFIFQYYEEEERQRGNFPDRFSGHQFPNYSSELNVNALLLGDSALYLCASSLVQGAGSYNSPLHFGNGTRLTVT.

This clone has only one observation. V and J are TRBV7-2 and TRBJ2-1, with TRBD2 identical over 8 bases. V shed 1 base, J shed 7 bases, and the junction held 3 bases outside the gene matches. Germline V gives CDR1 SGHTA, CDR2 FQGNSA. This CDR3 is built from 14 residues. This CDR3 reads CASSLEAGENEQFF. CDR3 nucleotides: TGTGCCAGCAGCTTAGAAGCGGGGGAGAATGAGCAGTTCTTC.

This chain joins TRBV5-5 and TRBJ2-5, with 9 bases lining up with TRBD1. V trimming: 0 bases; J trimming: 5 bases; junction bases outside the gene matches: 8. The CDR3 contains 16 residues. CDR1 is SGHKS and CDR2 is YYEKEE in the germline V gene (reference sequence). CDR3 nucleotides: TGTGCCAGCAGCTTGGGTTTAGGACAGGGGTTGGAGACCCAGTACTTC. It codes for CASSLGLGQGLETQYF.

The J gene is TRBJ1-2, the V gene TRBV7-2; D perhaps matches TRBD1 (6 bases). Trimming took off 5 bases at V and 8 bases at J, with 18 bases between the two ends. CDR1 SGHTA and CDR2 FQGNSA come from the germline V gene. The CDR3 extends over 14 amino acids. CDR3 in DNA: TGTGCCAGCAGCCAAGGGGGATCATATCAAGGCTACACCTTC. Translating gives CASSQGGSYQGYTF.

The chain combines TRBV24-1 with TRBJ2-5, with D maybe TRBD1 (6 bases). Trimming removed 4 bases from V and 2 bases from J, with 13 bases in between. The CDR3 has 15 amino acids. Germline V gene lookup returns CDR1 KGHDR and CDR2 SFDVKD. As DNA, the CDR3 is TGTGCCACCAGTGACCCCTCAGGGGAGCAAGAGACCCAGTACTTC. It codes for CATSDPSGEQETQYF.

CDR3 sequence: CASSYAGFGNTIYF. CDR3 coding DNA: TGTGCCAGCAGTTACGCAGGCTTTGGAAACACCATATATTTT. This chain joins TRBV6-5 and TRBJ1-3, with no clear D. This CDR3 region has 14 residues. From germline, CDR1 is MNHEY and CDR2 SVGAGI. V was shortened by 2 bases and J by 3 bases, with 8 bases between the two germline ends.

V and J are TRBV27 and TRBJ1-1; 8 nucleotides match TRBD1. The germline CDR1 and CDR2 sequences are MNHEY and SMNVEV (reference sequence). V lost 2 bases to trimming and J lost 10 bases; unmatched junction nucleotides: 6. This CDR3 has 13 amino acids. CDR3 sequence: CASSLKGDRRAFF. The CDR3 DNA sequence: TGTGCCAGCAGTTTAAAGGGGGACAGGAGAGCTTTCTTT.

The chain uses TRBV6-5 and TRBJ1-1, with a weak D call TRBD1 (6 bases). Germline V CDR1 and CDR2: MNHEY, SVGAGI. The length of the CDR3 is 12 residues. V lost 6 bases and J 8 bases, leaving 13 bases between the germline ends. The CDR3 nucleotides are TGTGCCAGCAGCCCGACAGGAAGCGAAGCTTTCTTT. Its protein product is CASSPTGSEAFF.

DNA for the CDR3: TGTGCCAGCAGTCTCGAGCGGGGTTCTTTGGAGACCCAGTACTTC. This gives the protein CASSLERGSLETQYF. V is TRBV6-4 and J is TRBJ2-5; 7 bases align to TRBD2. J gave up 5 bases and V 5 bases, and 11 bases lay outside the gene matches. The CDR3 is 15 amino acids. Germline V gene data show CDR1 as MRHNA and CDR2 as SNTAGT.

The chain has TRBV19 and TRBJ2-5; 8 bases line up with TRBD2. The CDR3 loop spans 16 amino acids. V lost 6 bases, J lost 3 bases, and 12 bases stayed unmatched. CDR1 is LNHDA and CDR2 is SQIVND in the germline V gene (reference sequence). The chain's CDR3 is CASSRPSGGLEETQYF. For the CDR3, the DNA is TGTGCCAGTAGCCGCCCCAGCGGGGGCCTCGAAGAGACCCAGTACTTC. The variable domain in full, completed from reference TRBV19 and TRBJ2-5, reads DGGITQSPKYLFRKEGQNVTLSCEQNLNHDAMYWYRQDPGQGLRLIYYSQIVNDFQKGDIAEGYSVSREKKESFPLTVTSAQKNPTAFYLCASSRPSGGLEETQYFGPGTRLLVL.

V usage is TRBV18 and J usage is TRBJ2-3; possible D gene TRBD2, 6 bases. Trimming pared 6 bases from V and 2 bases from J, leaving 15 bases between. CDR3 length equals 15 residues. The germline V gene encodes CDR1 KGHSH and CDR2 LQKENI. As DNA, the CDR3 is TGTGCCAGCTCGCACCGCACGGGGGTCACAGATACGCAGTATTTT. This encodes CASSHRTGVTDTQYF.

This chain joins TRBV10-1 and TRBJ1-1; D remains unclear. V was shortened by 5 bases and J by 0 bases, with 7 bases between the two germline ends. This CDR3 contains 13 residues. CDR1 is WNHNN and CDR2 is SYGVQD in the germline V gene (reference sequence). DNA for the CDR3: TGCGCCAGCAGTTTGGACTTGAACACTGAAGCTTTCTTT. Its protein product is CASSLDLNTEAFF.

This clone was counted a single time. This chain connects TRBV28 to TRBJ1-2, with TRBD1 as a possible D gene (5 bases). The CDR3 has 13 amino acids. V dropped 4 bases and J dropped 8 bases, with 14 bases sitting between them. The germline gives CDR1 MDHEN, CDR2 SYDVKM. CDR3 DNA: TGTGCCAGCAGTTCGGGGGGGAATAGAGGCTACACCTTC. Translated: CASSSGGNRGYTF.

The chain employs TRBV9 and TRBJ2-1; TRBD2 agrees at 12 bases. In germline, CDR1 is SGDLS, CDR2 YYNGEE. V lost 2 bases, J lost 7 bases, and 10 bases stayed unmatched. This CDR3 spans 17 amino acids. CDR3 DNA: TGTGCCAGCAGCGTGACCAGACTAGCGGGGGAAGCGAATGAGCAGTTCTTC. Its protein is CASSVTRLAGEANEQFF.

This sequence joins TRBV4-2 and TRBJ2-5; weak D call: TRBD2 (6 bases). This CDR3 comprises 15 residues. The germline gives CDR1 LGHNA, CDR2 YNFKEQ. V was clipped by 1 base and J by 6 bases, with 15 bases between them. The DNA for the CDR3 is TGTGCCAGCAGCCAAGGAGTTGGAGGGGAAAAGACCCAGTACTTC. Translating it yields CASSQGVGGEKTQYF.

The chain combines TRBV28 with TRBJ1-2, with 8 positions matching TRBD1. J lost 7 bases, V lost 6 bases, and 13 bases had no gene match. This CDR3 is 15 amino acids long. Germline lookup yields CDR1 MDHEN and CDR2 SYDVKM. CDR3 loop: CASSHADRDLGGYTF. The CDR3, as DNA: TGTGCCAGCAGCCATGCGGACAGGGACCTGGGTGGCTACACCTTC.